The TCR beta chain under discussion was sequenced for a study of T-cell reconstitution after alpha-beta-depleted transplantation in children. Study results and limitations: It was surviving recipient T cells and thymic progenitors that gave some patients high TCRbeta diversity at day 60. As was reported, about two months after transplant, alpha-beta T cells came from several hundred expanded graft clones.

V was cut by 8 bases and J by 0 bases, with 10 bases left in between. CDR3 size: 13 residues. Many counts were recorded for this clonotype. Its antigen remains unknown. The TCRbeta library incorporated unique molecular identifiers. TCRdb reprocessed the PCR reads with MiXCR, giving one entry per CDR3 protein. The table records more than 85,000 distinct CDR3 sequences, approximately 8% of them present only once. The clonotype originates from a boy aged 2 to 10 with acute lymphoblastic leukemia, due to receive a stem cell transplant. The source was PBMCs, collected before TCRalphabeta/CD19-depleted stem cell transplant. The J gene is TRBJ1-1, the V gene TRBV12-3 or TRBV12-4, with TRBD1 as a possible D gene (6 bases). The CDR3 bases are TGTGCCAGCTGGACAGTAATGAACACTGAAGCTTTCTTT. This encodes CASWTVMNTEAFF.